Below are 8 T cell receptor beta chains sequenced from a single sample in a study of T-cell reconstitution after alpha-beta-depleted transplantation in children (dated by TCRdb to 2016 to 2017). Preparation of the library involved PCR. The listed sequencing device is Illumina HiSeq 2500. Molecular barcoding was employed in the preparation of TCR libraries, with unique molecular identifiers being used to normalize TCRbeta repertoire quantification. TCRdb redid the processing of the public reads, applying fastp at Q25 and MiXCR, and retained in-frame beta chains. Records with the same CDR3 protein are collapsed into one entry carrying the most frequent genes and DNA. The sample data list about 900,000 distinct CDR3 sequences, and roughly 31% of these were observed just once. The ten largest account for 25% to 35% of the sample. This sample's treatment or condition label indicates: allogeneic hematopoietic cell transplantation with graft depleted of TCRalphabeta T cells and CD19 B cells.

This specimen consisted of PBMCs, mostly from graft donor cells, obtained 360 days after TCRalphabeta/CD19-depleted stem cell transplant. These receptors were obtained from a boy under two years old who had a stem cell transplant for SCID, so the T cells may come from the graft donor.

The chain uses TRBV2 and TRBJ2-4, with TRBD2 identical over 7 bases. This CDR3 spans 12 amino acids. The trim removed 6 bases at V and 15 bases at J, leaving 11 bases unmatched. The germline V gene has CDR1 SNHLY and CDR2 FYNNEI. CDR3 protein: CASSGMTSHLYF. The CDR3 DNA reads TGTGCCAGCAGCGGCATGACTAGCCATCTGTACTTC.

V usage is TRBV9 and J usage is TRBJ2-6; 8 bases agree with TRBD1. With V trimmed by 4 bases and J by 4 bases, 13 bases remained unmatched. CDR3 length: 18 residues. Germline lookup yields CDR1 SGDLS and CDR2 YYNGEE. The CDR3 sequence: CASSTPRTGSFGANVLTF. Here the CDR3 DNA reads TGTGCCAGCAGCACCCCCCGGACAGGGTCCTTCGGGGCCAACGTCCTGACTTTC.

This clonotype appeared a few times. As DNA, the CDR3 is TGTGCCAGCAGCCAAGGACAGGTGCTACTGAACACCGGGGAGCTGTTTTTT. Translated: CASSQGQVLLNTGELFF. The genes are TRBV4-2 and TRBJ2-2; a weak D match, TRBD1 (6 bases). V was shortened by 1 base and J by 1 base, with 13 bases between the two germline ends. Germline CDR1 is LGHNA and CDR2 is YNFKEQ. This CDR3 spans 17 amino acids.

The chain carries TRBV4-1 and TRBJ2-7; 11 bases are a match to TRBD1. With 5 bases clipped from V and 7 bases from J, the junction kept 10 bases outside the gene matches. The germline gives CDR1 MGHRA, CDR2 YSYEKL. CDR3 size: 15 residues. CDR3 in DNA: TGCGCCAGCAGCAAGGGTACGGGACAGGGGGGAGAGCAGTACTTC. This codes for CASSKGTGQGGEQYF.

Notes on this clonotype: Germline is not matched at one junction end, which may reflect a read error. The chain combines TRBV11-2 with TRBJ2-3, with D perhaps being TRBD1 or TRBD2 (5 bases each). The CDR3 spans 15 residues. Germline CDR1 and CDR2: SGHAT and FQNNGV. Written as DNA, the CDR3 is TGTGCCATCAGCTTAAAAGTGGGGGTTACAGATACGCAGTATTTT. Amino acid sequence: CAISLKVGVTDTQYF. Using reference TRBV11-2 and TRBJ2-3 for the parts outside the CDR3, the full variable domain is EAGVAQSPRYKIIEKRQSVAFWCNPISGHATLYWYQQILGQGPKLLIQFQNNGVVDDSQLPKDRFSAERLKGVDSTLKIQPAKLEDSAVYLCAISLKVGVTDTQYFGPGTRLTVL.

V gene TRBV2 combines with J gene TRBJ1-2; D unresolved. V was trimmed by 3 bases and J by 0 bases, leaving 5 bases between them. Germline values: CDR1 SNHLY, CDR2 FYNNEI. The CDR3 is 13 amino acids. DNA for the CDR3: TGTGCCAGCAGTGATGCTCCTAACTATGGCTACACCTTC. It specifies CASSDAPNYGYTF.

This clonotype has only a few counts. J is TRBJ2-2 and V is TRBV4-2; 8 bases agree with TRBD2. The CDR3 contains 15 residues. Trimming removed 1 base from V and 4 bases from J; junction bases left unmatched: 2. CDR1 LGHNA and CDR2 YNFKEQ come from the germline V gene. The CDR3 nucleotides are TGTGCCAGCAGCCAAGTAGCGGGGTTCACCGGGGAGCTGTTTTTT. It codes for CASSQVAGFTGELFF.

The chain is built from TRBV12-3 or TRBV12-4 and TRBJ1-1; D perhaps matches TRBD1 (6 bases). The CDR3 has 14 amino acids. Trimming cost V 6 bases and J 7 bases, with 18 bases left between them. The CDR3 loop reads CASSRWGAQDEAFF. The CDR3 nucleotides are TGTGCCAGCAGCCGGTGGGGGGCGCAGGATGAAGCTTTCTTT.